This section outlines one T cell receptor beta chain sequence together with its context. The germline CDR1 and CDR2 sequences are MNHEY and SVGAGI. Deletions cut 6 bases from V and 4 bases from J, with 11 bases between. The CDR3 totals 13 residues. The data stem from a study of blood T cell repertoires in COVID-19. Per the authors' pipeline: Estimated nucleated cell counts came from reference gene primer amplification. The data were produced by immunoSEQ multiplex PCR, yet TCRdb's version contains in-frame clones alone and is incomplete. For V, J and clone size, that table is used; D and trimming come from the DNA. Here the sample spans more than 95,000 clones, around 76% being singletons.

What was sequenced was peripheral blood. This TCR came from a woman aged 70-85 years with acute or convalescent COVID-19. The genes are TRBV6-5 and TRBJ2-3, with D uncertain. The CDR3 protein is CASSPPAADTQYF. CDR3 DNA: TGTGCCAGCAGCCCGCCGGCGGCAGATACGCAGTATTTT.